This T cell receptor beta chain comes out of a study of shared clonotypes between healthy human individuals (dated by TCRdb to between 2020 and 2021). At the level of the whole study: The cohort comprised two women and three men aged 18 to 49 years. For each donor, three plates each were used for CD4 naive and CD4 memory, two plates were used for CD8 naive, and one plate was used for CD8 memory. To estimate repertoire size and how much clonotypes are shared between individuals, the study performed deep sequencing of blood TCR repertoires from a few healthy adults. Each donor's leukapheresis produced roughly between roughly 0.85 and 10 billion PBMCs. Different laboratories and diverse techniques were used to prepare libraries and sequence TCR repertoires, to increase sequencing depth and limit assay-specific biases.

This clone was detected only once. Its antigen is unknown. Base qualities are not at hand, and no much larger clone is one base apart. V loses 0 bases at its end and J loses 4 bases; junction bases beyond the gene matches: 7. Including cysteine and phenylalanine, the CDR3 has 18 amino acids. Just CDR3 DNA is preserved here, 54 bases in frame from base 1. General study outcomes and caveats: When a few donors were compared, the shared fraction of clonotypes was about 5.4% for naive CD4, more than 3% for naive CD8, 2% to 2.5% for memory CD4, and roughly 0.43% for memory CD8. Only blood was sampled, and tissue TCR repertoires likely differ from those in blood. Clonotypes shared by all four sorted-subset donors showed higher generation probabilities than non-shared clonotypes. Rarefaction of sorted-subset datasets indicated incomplete sequencing despite the large sequencing depth. Because the study included only a small number of donors, the genetic and exposure-history diversity represented was limited. Pairwise subsampling led to the expectation that sequencing depth would affect the degree of clonotype sharing among donors. Larger estimated clonotype richness was generally found for naive subsets than for memory subsets.

Using the deep immunoSEQ assay, multiplex PCR amplified TCR CDR3 regions from genomic DNA. Genomic DNA extracted from each cell subset was distributed evenly over all wells of several immunoSEQ 96-well plates, and each plate served as one replicate. For sorted subsets, each replicate PCR was loaded with roughly 200 ng genomic DNA, equivalent to approximately 33,000 T cell genomes. Purified libraries were quantified with a Qubit 3.0 fluorometer, sized on a Bioanalyzer 2100, and re-quantified with the KAPA Library Quantification kit. A separate single-read 150-cycle Illumina NextSeq 550 flow cell was used to sequence each immunoSEQ 96-well plate. Per the authors' processing: Because the immunoSEQ output held only junctional sequences and lacked quality scores, the filtering could not match the filtering applied to full-length reads. To assign V/J genes and CDR3, sequences were annotated using PyIR, a Python wrapper for IgBLAST v1.9, with IMGT germline references. Reads were removed for weak V/J assignments (E-value above 1e-6), missing CDR3, stop codons, out-of-frame junctions, or ambiguous translated residues. V3J clonotypes were defined as sequences sharing an identical inferred V gene, J gene, and CDR3 amino acid sequence. Percentage overlap between repertoires was computed as shared unique clonotypes divided by the size of the smaller repertoire. Repertoire richness was assessed with RTK rarefaction, the Chao1 estimator, and Recon v2.1 estimates of unobserved clonotypes. Generation probabilities were computed with OLGA for all TCRbeta clonotypes obtained by the gDNA method from several donors. TCRdb stores this immuneACCESS table with in-frame sequences only. Part of the clones is absent; in the studies checked, under half of the shortfall reflects unresolved V genes, and no reason is known for the rest. That table furnishes V, J and clone size, whereas the DNA furnished D and trimming. For this sample there are some 2,100,000 clones; roughly 91% appear just once. The top ten clones comprise around 1.7% of the sample.

CD8 naive samples consisted of CD45RO-negative cells that were positively selected for CCR7, yielding a CD45RA+CCR7+ population without TemRA cells. The donors were healthy, HIV-negative adults with no recently reported acute infections or vaccinations. Only Caucasian adults living in Nashville, Tennessee, USA were represented among the donors. After blood collection by leukapheresis, PBMCs were isolated using Ficoll-Histopaque density gradient centrifugation and then cryopreserved in the vapor phase of liquid nitrogen. Analytical flow cytometry was used to check the purity and quantity of each magnetically sorted T cell population. From each sorted fraction, genomic DNA was isolated and quantified by UV absorbance on a Nanodrop 2000c.

This sequence was found in a man aged 18 to 30 in good health. Some clones in this sample may be carry-over from other donors' samples. The chain uses TRBV23-1 and TRBJ2-2, with 11 junctional bases fitting TRBD1. TRBV23-1 falls under the ORF class, with uncertain function. Specimen: naive CD8+ T cells from PBMCs. In light of the paper, this sample's cell subset or site label describes: CD45RA+CCR7+. The DNA reads TGCGCCAGCAGTCAATCGGACAGGGGGCTGGGTTGCACCGGGGAGCTGTTTTTT. This codes for CASSQSDRGLGCTGELFF.